The rows below give T cell receptor beta chains drawn from one sample of a study of long-term antiretroviral therapy in people with HIV. Produced via immunoSEQ multiplex PCR; TCRdb's table is partial and in-frame only. The sample lists about 34,000 clones; approximately 85% were seen once. This material consisted of unsorted PBMCs, taken around 2.7 years before starting antiretroviral therapy. The receptors stem from a woman in her twenties or thirties with HIV. Both conserved end residues are trimmed from each CDR3. D genes are given only for firm matches.

V gene,D gene,J gene,CDR3 protein
TRBV27,.,TRBJ2-7,ASSPQEGRWGPYEQY
TRBV7-9,.,TRBJ2-5,ASSLTMGKGETQY
TRBV2,.,TRBJ1-3,ASSEPRSPGNTIY
TRBV11-2,TRBD1,TRBJ2-2,ASSQDRGNTGELF
TRBV7-6,.,TRBJ2-2,ASSPRTANTGELF
TRBV28,.,TRBJ1-2,ASSSRYGYT
TRBV13,.,TRBJ2-2,ASSPGSATGELF
TRBV9,.,TRBJ1-1,ASSPRGGSGTEAF
TRBV11-3,.,TRBJ1-1,ASSPPGEVTEAF
TRBV6-6,.,TRBJ2-3,ASKGADTQY
TRBV6-5,TRBD2,TRBJ2-7,ASSSGTSLTEQY
TRBV5-1,.,TRBJ1-2,ASSDQSLGISYGYT
TRBV5-1,TRBD1,TRBJ2-1,ASSLGGTGGENEQF
TRBV19,.,TRBJ1-1,ASSIWSLEEAF
TRBV2,.,TRBJ1-2,ASSVQAIGYT
TRBV30,.,TRBJ2-3,AWSRFSVGTRTADTQY
TRBV15,.,TRBJ1-4,ATSREDRGDEKLF
TRBV27,TRBD1,TRBJ2-5,ASSSGTGGAETQY
TRBV4-2,.,TRBJ2-3,ASSQYTDTQY
TRBV9,.,TRBJ1-3,ASSPTYSTGGNTIY